These 2 T cell receptor beta chains came from one sample sequenced in a study of post-analysis software for immune sequencing data. Points from the study as a whole: Controls showed lower frequencies than patients for five TRBV segments, and TRBV5-6, TRBV5-1 and TRBV20-1 were among these.

No antigen is known for these receptors. TCR beta libraries were prepared from cDNA with unique molecular identifiers. In TCRdb, the PCR reads were re-called with MiXCR into one record per CDR3 protein. The sample lists over 300,000 distinct CDR3 sequences, around 37% occurring once. Source material: blood. The receptors stem from a girl aged 5 to 17 with multiple sclerosis.

The CDR3 reads CASSQEKDRGLTSYNSPLHF. DNA for the CDR3: TGTGCCAGCAGCCAAGAAAAGGACAGGGGATTAACCTCCTATAATTCACCCCTCCACTTT. The chain couples TRBV4-2 to TRBJ1-6; 9 bases fit TRBD1. CDR3 length: 20 residues. V shed 0 bases and J 0 bases; nucleotides not matched to a gene: 9. The V gene's germline CDR1 is LGHNA and CDR2 YNFKEQ.

This sequence joins TRBV5-1 and TRBJ2-7; the D gene is possibly TRBD1 (6 bases). CDR3 size: 12 residues. With 3 bases removed from V and 6 bases from J, the gap between germline ends came to 10 bases. The germline gives CDR1 SGHRS, CDR2 YFSETQ. CDR3 in amino acids: CASSSNRAEQYF. CDR3 nucleotides: TGCGCCAGCAGCTCCAACAGGGCCGAGCAGTACTTC. The whole variable domain, remainder taken from reference TRBV5-1 and TRBJ2-7, is KAGVTQTPRYLIKTRGQQVTLSCSPISGHRSVSWYQQTPGQGLQFLFEYFSETQRNKGNFPGRFSGRQFSNSRSEMNVSTLELGDSALYLCASSSNRAEQYFGPGTRLTVT.